The T cell receptor (beta chain) described here comes from a study of Ad26.COV2.S vaccination and SARS-CoV-2 variants. The wider study: Of the COV1001 trial arms, the Ad26.COV2.S arm included the donor. Once, or twice with 56 days between doses, Ad26.COV2.S was given intramuscularly.

Regarding treatment: about 20 received Ad26.COV2.S at low or high dose, single or two shots; roughly 5 received placebo; per-sample allocation not given. Samples analyzed were those drawn on day 63 after the first vaccine or placebo injection. Boston provided a donor who was an adult aged 18-55 years. The study used a vaccine consisting of an Ad26 vector that expressed Wuhan-strain SARS-CoV-2 spike. There are 13 residues in the CDR3. The germline V and J ends were trimmed by 1 base and 2 bases, with 5 bases remaining between them. Clones were read by immunoSEQ multiplex PCR, and TCRdb kept only the in-frame ones, dropping some. This sample yields 200,000 to 250,000 clones, of which roughly 90% are seen a single time; around 10% belongs to the top ten.

J is TRBJ2-5 and V is TRBV12-3 or TRBV12-4; no clear D. This TCR came from a person aged 18-65 years who received the Ad26.COV2.S COVID-19 vaccine or a placebo. Here the sequenced sample was peripheral blood, taken in a trial of Ad26.COV2.S vaccine versus placebo. The CDR3 region has the DNA TGTGCCAGCAGTTTAGTACTACAAGAGACCCAGTACTTC. Translation gives CASSLVLQETQYF.